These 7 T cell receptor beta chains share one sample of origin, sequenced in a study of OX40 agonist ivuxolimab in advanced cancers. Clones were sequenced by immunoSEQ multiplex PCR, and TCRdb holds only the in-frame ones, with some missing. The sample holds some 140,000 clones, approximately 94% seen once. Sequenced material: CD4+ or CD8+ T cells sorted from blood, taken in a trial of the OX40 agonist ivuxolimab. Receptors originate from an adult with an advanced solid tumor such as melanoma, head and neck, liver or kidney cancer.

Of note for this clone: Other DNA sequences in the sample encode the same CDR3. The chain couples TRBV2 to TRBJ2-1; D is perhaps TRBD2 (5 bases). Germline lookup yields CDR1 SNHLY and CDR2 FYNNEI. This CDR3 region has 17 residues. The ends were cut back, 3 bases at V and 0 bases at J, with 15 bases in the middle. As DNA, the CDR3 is TGTGCCAGCAGTGAGCTTGGGGTCACTAGCTCCTACAATGAGCAGTTCTTC. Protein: CASSELGVTSSYNEQFF.

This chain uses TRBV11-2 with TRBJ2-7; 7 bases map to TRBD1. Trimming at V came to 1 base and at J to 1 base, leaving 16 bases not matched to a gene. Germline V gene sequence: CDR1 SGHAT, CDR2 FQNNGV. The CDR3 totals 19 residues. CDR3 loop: CASSLVRDRASWGSYEQYF. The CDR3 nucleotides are TGTGCCAGCAGCTTAGTTCGCGACAGGGCCAGTTGGGGGTCCTACGAGCAGTACTTC.

For the CDR3, the DNA is TGTGCCAGCAGCCCGGTAGCGGGCAGCGCGCATTTT. Its translation is CASSPVAGSAHF. V and J are TRBV7-3 and TRBJ1-5; unclear D gene. CDR3 length: 12 amino acids. The V gene's germline CDR1 is SGHTA and CDR2 FQGTGA. V lost 5 bases to trimming and J lost 15 bases, with 17 bases between them.

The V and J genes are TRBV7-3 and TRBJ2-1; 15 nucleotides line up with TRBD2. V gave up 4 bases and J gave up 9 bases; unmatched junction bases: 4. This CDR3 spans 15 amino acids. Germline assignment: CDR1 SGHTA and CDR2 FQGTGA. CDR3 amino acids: CASSSLGLAGGEQFF. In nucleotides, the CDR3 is TGTGCCAGCAGCTCGCTGGGACTAGCGGGAGGTGAGCAGTTCTTC.

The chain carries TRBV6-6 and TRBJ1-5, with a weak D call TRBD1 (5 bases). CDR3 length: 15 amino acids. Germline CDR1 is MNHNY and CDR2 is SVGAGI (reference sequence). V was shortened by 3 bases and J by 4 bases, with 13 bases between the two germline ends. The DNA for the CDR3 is TGTGCCAGCAGTTATGGGGACGGTATTAATCAGCCCCAGCATTTT. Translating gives CASSYGDGINQPQHF.

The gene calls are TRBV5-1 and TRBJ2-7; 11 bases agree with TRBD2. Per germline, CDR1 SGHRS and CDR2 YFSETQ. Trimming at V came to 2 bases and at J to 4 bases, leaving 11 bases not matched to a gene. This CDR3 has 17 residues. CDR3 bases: TGCGCCAGCAGCTTTGGAGCGACTAGCGGGACTTTATACGAGCAGTACTTC. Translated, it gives CASSFGATSGTLYEQYF.

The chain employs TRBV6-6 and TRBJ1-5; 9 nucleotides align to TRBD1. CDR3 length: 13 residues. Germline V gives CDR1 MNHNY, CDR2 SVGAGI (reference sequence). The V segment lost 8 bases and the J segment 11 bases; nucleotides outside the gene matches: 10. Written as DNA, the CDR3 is TGTGCCAGCTCGGGACAGGGCCGCGGAGCCCAGCATTTT. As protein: CASSGQGRGAQHF.